Sequencing of this TCR beta chain was carried out in a study of blood T cell repertoires in COVID-19. Study background: Sources were T cells, B-cell-depleted T cells, or PBMCs; the material itself was cDNA or gDNA.

Germline assignment: CDR1 SGHTS and CDR2 YDEGEE. The ends lost 5 bases at V and 4 bases at J; junction bases unmatched: 11. This CDR3 has 17 amino acids. In the source study's methods: The assay estimated nucleated cells by amplifying reference gene primers. Clones were sequenced by immunoSEQ multiplex PCR, and TCRdb holds only the in-frame ones, with some missing. V, J and clone size were drawn from that table, and D and trimming were deduced from the DNA. Here the sample spans approximately 180,000 clones, over 75% being singletons. The TCR was taken from a man between 35 and 55 years old with active or convalescent COVID-19. The sequenced material came from peripheral blood. The chain employs TRBV5-8 and TRBJ2-2, with 10 bases fitting TRBD1. CDR3 bases: TGTGCCAGCAGTATAGGGACAGGGGTAGACGGCACCGGGGAGCTGTTTTTT. Amino acid sequence: CASSIGTGVDGTGELFF. Based on the CDR3 plus reference TRBV5-8 and TRBJ2-2, the full variable domain is EAGVTQSPTHLIKTRGQQATLRCSPISGHTSVYWYQQALGLGLQFLLWYDEGEERNRGNFPPRFSGRQFPNYSSELNVNALELEDSALYLCASSIGTGVDGTGELFFGEGSRLTVL.